This T cell receptor (beta chain) was recorded in a study of response to subunit inactivated influenza vaccine. The study, taken as a whole, reports: The authors offered the suggestion that each seasonal influenza vaccination recruits few new T cells.

TCRdb re-called the RT-PCR reads with MiXCR, one entry per CDR3 protein. Of hundreds of thousands of distinct CDR3 sequences in the sample, roughly 12% were seen once. The V end was cut by 4 bases, the J end by 4 bases, with 17 bases between. Germline assignment: CDR1 ENHRY and CDR2 SYGVKD. The CDR3 extends over 16 amino acids. As concerns this clonotype: Its target is unknown.

This clonotype was sampled from a man aged 45-65 years who received an inactivated influenza vaccine. The V gene is TRBV10-3, the J gene TRBJ2-1; D is tentatively TRBD1 or TRBD2 (7 bases each). The input for sequencing was PBMCs from blood, taken on the day of vaccination. DNA for the CDR3: TGTGCCATCAGTGGCAGACAGGGAGGGGTTTACAATGAGCAGTTCTTC. Amino acids: CAISGRQGGVYNEQFF.